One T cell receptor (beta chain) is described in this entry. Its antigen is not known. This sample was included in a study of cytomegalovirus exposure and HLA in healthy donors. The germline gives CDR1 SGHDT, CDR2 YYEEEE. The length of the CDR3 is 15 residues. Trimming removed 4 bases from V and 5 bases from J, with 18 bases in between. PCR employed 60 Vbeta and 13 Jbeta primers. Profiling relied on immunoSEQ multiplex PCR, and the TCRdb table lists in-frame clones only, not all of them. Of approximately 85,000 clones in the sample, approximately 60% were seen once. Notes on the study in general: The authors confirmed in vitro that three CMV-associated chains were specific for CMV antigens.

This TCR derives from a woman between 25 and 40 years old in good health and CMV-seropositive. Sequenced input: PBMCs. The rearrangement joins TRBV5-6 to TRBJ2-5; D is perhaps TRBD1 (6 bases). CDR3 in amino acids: CASSMPGQTSETQYF. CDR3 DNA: TGTGCCAGCAGCATGCCCGGACAGACATCGGAGACCCAGTACTTC.